A selection of T cell receptor beta chains follows, all from one sample in a study of T cells after yellow fever vaccination. MiXCR, run by TCRdb on the 5' RACE reads, gives a single entry per CDR3 protein. The sample has approximately 85,000 distinct CDR3 sequences; about 14% are singletons. The material sequenced was CD8+ T cells not binding an NS4B(214-222) dextramer, sorted from PBMCs, taken less than 25 days after the first yellow fever vaccination. The receptors here all came from a young man who received the YFV17D yellow fever vaccine. Each CDR3 is given with its conserved first and last residue. Fields, in order: D gene, V gene, clone size, J gene, CDR3 protein, CDR3 DNA. A D gene is named only where the DNA matches it firmly. Rows may omit the clone size; those that give it use once, few, many or a size class.

D gene: TRBD1; V gene: TRBV25-1; clone size: few; J gene: TRBJ2-5; CDR3 protein: CASRADRVVETQYF; CDR3 DNA: TGTGCCAGCAGAGCAGACAGGGTGGTGGAGACCCAGTACTTC
D gene: TRBD2; V gene: TRBV6-1; clone size: many; J gene: TRBJ2-3; CDR3 protein: CASSKLAGSTDTQYF; CDR3 DNA: TGTGCCAGCAGTAAACTAGCGGGAAGCACAGATACGCAGTATTTT
D gene: TRBD2; V gene: TRBV4-3; clone size: -; J gene: TRBJ2-3; CDR3 protein: CASSQESLAGPPDTQYF; CDR3 DNA: TGCGCCAGCAGCCAAGAAAGCCTAGCGGGGCCCCCAGATACGCAGTATTTT
D gene: -; V gene: TRBV10-3; clone size: -; J gene: TRBJ1-4; CDR3 protein: CATAEVHNEKLFF; CDR3 DNA: TGTGCCACGGCGGAGGTTCATAATGAAAAACTGTTTTTT
D gene: -; V gene: TRBV5-1; clone size: many; J gene: TRBJ2-5; CDR3 protein: CASSGEGETQYF; CDR3 DNA: TGCGCCAGCAGCGGAGAGGGAGAGACCCAGTACTTC
D gene: TRBD1; V gene: TRBV7-6; clone size: -; J gene: TRBJ1-5; CDR3 protein: CASSQGQGVREPQHF; CDR3 DNA: TGTGCCAGCAGCCAGGGGCAGGGGGTTCGTGAGCCCCAGCATTTT
D gene: TRBD1; V gene: TRBV6-5; clone size: -; J gene: TRBJ1-2; CDR3 protein: CASSNGQGGYTF; CDR3 DNA: TGTGCCAGCAGCAACGGACAGGGAGGATACACCTTC
D gene: TRBD2; V gene: TRBV28; clone size: -; J gene: TRBJ2-3; CDR3 protein: CASTSTTTGGRDTQYF; CDR3 DNA: TGTGCCAGCACATCGACGACTACGGGGGGTCGGGATACGCAGTATTTT
D gene: TRBD1; V gene: TRBV5-1; clone size: few; J gene: TRBJ2-1; CDR3 protein: CASSLAGQGEYNEQFF; CDR3 DNA: TGCGCCAGCAGCTTGGCGGGACAGGGGGAATACAATGAGCAGTTCTTC
D gene: TRBD2; V gene: TRBV10-3; clone size: -; J gene: TRBJ2-3; CDR3 protein: CAISGTGTSGGAPPDTQYF; CDR3 DNA: TGTGCCATCAGTGGAACCGGGACTAGCGGGGGGGCACCGCCAGATACGCAGTATTTT
D gene: TRBD2; V gene: TRBV4-1; clone size: few; J gene: TRBJ2-2; CDR3 protein: CASSPTPIAGGLTGELFF; CDR3 DNA: TGCGCCAGCAGCCCTACTCCTATAGCGGGGGGGCTCACCGGGGAGCTGTTTTTT
D gene: -; V gene: TRBV20-1; clone size: -; J gene: TRBJ2-5; CDR3 protein: CSARTGVRRTQYF; CDR3 DNA: TGCAGTGCTAGGACTGGGGTCCGGCGGACCCAGTACTTC
D gene: TRBD1; V gene: TRBV4-3; clone size: few; J gene: TRBJ1-1; CDR3 protein: CASSQDRKRGTGRANTEAFF; CDR3 DNA: TGCGCCAGCAGCCAAGATCGAAAACGCGGGACAGGGAGAGCGAACACTGAAGCTTTCTTT
D gene: TRBD1; V gene: TRBV19; clone size: few; J gene: TRBJ1-1; CDR3 protein: CASTPGQGGTEAFF; CDR3 DNA: TGTGCCAGTACTCCGGGACAGGGCGGCACTGAAGCTTTCTTT
D gene: TRBD2; V gene: TRBV19; clone size: few; J gene: TRBJ2-1; CDR3 protein: CASSPRVLRETNEQFF; CDR3 DNA: TGTGCCAGTAGTCCCCGGGTGTTGCGGGAGACCAATGAGCAGTTCTTC
D gene: TRBD2; V gene: TRBV4-2; clone size: -; J gene: TRBJ2-3; CDR3 protein: CASSQAGTSGGLSTDTQYF; CDR3 DNA: TGTGCCAGCAGCCAAGCCGGGACTAGCGGGGGGCTTTCCACAGATACGCAGTATTTT
D gene: TRBD2; V gene: TRBV7-2; clone size: few; J gene: TRBJ2-2; CDR3 protein: CASSPLAEIPGELFF; CDR3 DNA: TGTGCCAGCAGCCCACTAGCGGAAATACCCGGGGAGCTGTTTTTT
D gene: -; V gene: TRBV29-1; clone size: few; J gene: TRBJ2-5; CDR3 protein: CSTAGTSKSRTQYF; CDR3 DNA: TGCAGCACCGCCGGGACTTCCAAATCCCGGACCCAGTACTTC
D gene: -; V gene: TRBV2; clone size: few; J gene: TRBJ2-1; CDR3 protein: CASSDRQDGGEQFF; CDR3 DNA: TGTGCCAGCAGTGACCGACAGGACGGGGGTGAGCAGTTCTTC
D gene: -; V gene: TRBV12-3/TRBV12-4; clone size: -; J gene: TRBJ1-4; CDR3 protein: CASTPNYEKLFF; CDR3 DNA: TGTGCCAGCACCCCGAATTATGAAAAACTGTTTTTT
D gene: -; V gene: TRBV2; clone size: few; J gene: TRBJ1-1; CDR3 protein: CASSGQLEAFF; CDR3 DNA: TGTGCCAGCAGTGGTCAGCTTGAAGCTTTCTTT
D gene: -; V gene: TRBV7-9; clone size: few; J gene: TRBJ1-6; CDR3 protein: CASSFISGERGNSPLHF; CDR3 DNA: TGTGCCAGCAGCTTTATCTCAGGGGAGCGGGGCAATTCACCCCTCCACTTT
D gene: -; V gene: TRBV21-1; clone size: -; J gene: TRBJ2-1; CDR3 protein: CASSKQGRLYEQFF; CDR3 DNA: TGTGCCAGCAGCAAACAGGGCCGGTTATATGAGCAGTTCTTC
D gene: TRBD2; V gene: TRBV10-3; clone size: few; J gene: TRBJ2-5; CDR3 protein: CAISEVGSGGLKETQYF; CDR3 DNA: TGTGCCATCAGTGAGGTCGGGAGCGGGGGGTTGAAGGAGACCCAGTACTTC
D gene: -; V gene: TRBV7-8; clone size: few; J gene: TRBJ2-3; CDR3 protein: CASSSIPLADSTDTQYF; CDR3 DNA: TGTGCCAGCAGCTCAATTCCATTAGCGGATAGCACAGATACGCAGTATTTT
D gene: -; V gene: TRBV28; clone size: -; J gene: TRBJ2-3; CDR3 protein: CASSTDGPSTDTQYF; CDR3 DNA: TGTGCCAGCAGCACAGACGGACCGAGCACAGATACGCAGTATTTT
D gene: TRBD1; V gene: TRBV7-7; clone size: -; J gene: TRBJ2-2; CDR3 protein: CASSLALGDRANTGELFF; CDR3 DNA: TGTGCCAGCAGCTTAGCGCTTGGGGACAGGGCGAACACCGGGGAGCTGTTTTTT
D gene: -; V gene: TRBV4-1; clone size: few; J gene: TRBJ2-2; CDR3 protein: CASSQAGWGELFF; CDR3 DNA: TGCGCCAGCAGCCAAGCCGGCTGGGGGGAGCTGTTTTTT
D gene: -; V gene: TRBV3-1; clone size: -; J gene: TRBJ1-2; CDR3 protein: CASSQEFGADYGYTF; CDR3 DNA: TGTGCCAGCAGCCAAGAATTCGGGGCAGACTATGGCTACACCTTC
D gene: -; V gene: TRBV5-1; clone size: -; J gene: TRBJ1-1; CDR3 protein: CASSLAGAATEAFF; CDR3 DNA: TGCGCCAGCAGCTTGGCCGGGGCGGCCACTGAAGCTTTCTTT
D gene: -; V gene: TRBV6-2/TRBV6-3; clone size: -; J gene: TRBJ1-5; CDR3 protein: CPSSYDPGDNSNQPQHF; CDR3 DNA: TGTCCCAGCAGTTACGATCCGGGGGACAATAGCAATCAGCCCCAGCATTTT